This entry is about one T cell receptor (beta chain). Its specificity is unknown. A much more abundant neighbour one base away suggests this may be a read error. Each donor gave roughly 10 milliliters of peripheral blood. This record belongs to a study of blood T cells in healthy people across ages. Overall study findings and caveats: When set beside aged donors, long-lived donors presented more naive CD4+ cells and higher diversity. With donor CMV status unknown, expanded clonotype changes were possibly confounded.

Germline V gene lookup returns CDR1 SQVTM and CDR2 ANQGSEA. This CDR3 region has 14 residues. A sample-barcoded 5' primer and a J-beta primer mix were used in a second PCR of roughly 7 to 11 cycles. Through a template-switch adaptor with 12 random nucleotides, each cDNA molecule received a tag. TCRdb called the 5' RACE reads again in MiXCR, with one record for every CDR3 protein. The sample carries roughly 830,000 distinct CDR3 sequences, approximately 59% recorded once. The receptor comes from a man aged 25-45 years in good health. Sequencing used blood. The V and J genes are TRBV29-1 and TRBJ2-1, with 8 nucleotides matching TRBD1. The better agreement between TRBJ2-7 and the DNA end casts doubt on the J call. The CDR3 DNA follows: TGCAGCGTTGAAGATGGACAGGGATACAATGAGCAGTACTTC. Its translation: CSVEDGQGYNEQYF.